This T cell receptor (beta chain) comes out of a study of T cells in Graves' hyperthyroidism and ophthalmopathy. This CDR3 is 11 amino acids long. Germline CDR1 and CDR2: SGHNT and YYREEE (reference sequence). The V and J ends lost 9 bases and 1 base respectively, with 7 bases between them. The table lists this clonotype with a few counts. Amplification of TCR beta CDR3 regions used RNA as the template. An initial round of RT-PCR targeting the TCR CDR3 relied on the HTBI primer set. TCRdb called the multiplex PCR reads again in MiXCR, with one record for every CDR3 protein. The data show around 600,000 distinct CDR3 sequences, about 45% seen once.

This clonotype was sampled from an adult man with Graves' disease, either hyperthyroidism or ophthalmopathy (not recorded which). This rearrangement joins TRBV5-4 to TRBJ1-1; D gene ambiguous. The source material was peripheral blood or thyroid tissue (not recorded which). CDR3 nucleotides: TGTGCCACAAATTCGAACACTGAAGCTTTCTTT. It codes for CATNSNTEAFF.